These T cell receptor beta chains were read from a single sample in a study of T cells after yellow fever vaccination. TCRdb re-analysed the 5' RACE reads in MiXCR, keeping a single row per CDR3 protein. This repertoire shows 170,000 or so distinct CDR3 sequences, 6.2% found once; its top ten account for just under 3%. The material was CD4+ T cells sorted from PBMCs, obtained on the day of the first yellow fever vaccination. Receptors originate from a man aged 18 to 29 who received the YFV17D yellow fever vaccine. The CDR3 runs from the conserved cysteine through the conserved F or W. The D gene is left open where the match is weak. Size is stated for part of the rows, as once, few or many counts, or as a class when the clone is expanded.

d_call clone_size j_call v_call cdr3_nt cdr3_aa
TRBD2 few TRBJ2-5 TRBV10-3 TGTGCCACCAGACCGCTAGCGGGGCAAGAGACCCAGTACTTC CATRPLAGQETQYF
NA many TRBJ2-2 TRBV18 TGTGCCAGCTCCCTAGTGGACAGCACGAACACCGGGGAGCTGTTTTTT CASSLVDSTNTGELFF
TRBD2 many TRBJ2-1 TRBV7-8 TGTGCCAGCAGCTTAGGTAGCGGGGGGTCCTACAATGAGCAGTTCTTC CASSLGSGGSYNEQFF
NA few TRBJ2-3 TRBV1 TGCACCAGCAGCCAAGTATATGGGGGGCCGGGTACGCAGTATTTT CTSSQVYGGPGTQYF
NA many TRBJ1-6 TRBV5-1 TGCGCCAGCAGCTTGGAGCAGGGGCCCTATTCACCCCTCCACTTT CASSLEQGPYSPLHF
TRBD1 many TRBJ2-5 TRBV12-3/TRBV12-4 TGTGCCAGCGGAAGGACAGGGGAAGAGACCCAGTACTTC CASGRTGEETQYF
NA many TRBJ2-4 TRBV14 TGTGCCAGCAGCCGTTCGGGGAAAAACATTCAGTACTTC CASSRSGKNIQYF
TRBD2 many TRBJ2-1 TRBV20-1 TGCAGTGCCCAGCGTCTAGCGGGGTCCTACAATGAGCAGTTCTTC CSAQRLAGSYNEQFF
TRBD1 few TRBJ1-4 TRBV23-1 TGCGCCAGCAGTACCGGGACAGGGAGAAAAAAACTGTTTTTT CASSTGTGRKKLFF
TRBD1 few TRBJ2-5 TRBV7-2 TGTGCCAGCAGCACCGCGCACGGGACAGGGGTAGAGACCCAGTACTTC CASSTAHGTGVETQYF
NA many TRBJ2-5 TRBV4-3 TGCGCCAGCAGCCAAACAGTCCAAGAGACCCAGTACTTC CASSQTVQETQYF
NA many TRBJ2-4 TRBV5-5 TGTGCCAGCAGCGTAATAGAAAACATTCAGTACTTC CASSVIENIQYF
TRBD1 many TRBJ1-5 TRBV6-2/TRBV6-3 TGTGCCAGCAGCAGGACAGGGTGGGGGCATCAGCCCCAGCATTTT CASSRTGWGHQPQHF
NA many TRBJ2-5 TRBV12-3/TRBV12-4 TGTGCCAGCAGCATCCTTGCCGGGGAGACCCAGTACTTC CASSILAGETQYF
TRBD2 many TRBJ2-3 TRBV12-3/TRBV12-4 TGTGCCAGCAGTCACGGGACTAGCGTAGAAGATACGCAGTATTTT CASSHGTSVEDTQYF
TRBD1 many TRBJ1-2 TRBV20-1 TGCAGTGCGAGACAGGGGGCGACTAACTATGGCTACACCTTC CSARQGATNYGYTF
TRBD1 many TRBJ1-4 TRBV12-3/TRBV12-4 TGTGCCAGCAGGGGGACAGGGTATGAAAAACTGTTTTTT CASRGTGYEKLFF
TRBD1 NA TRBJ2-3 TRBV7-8 TGTACCAGCAGCCTTGACAGGGTAGGAGCAGATACGCAGTATTTT CTSSLDRVGADTQYF
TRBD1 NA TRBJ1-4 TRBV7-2 TGTGCCAGCAGCCCAGGGGGCTCTCGTCAGGGAAAACTGTTTTTT CASSPGGSRQGKLFF
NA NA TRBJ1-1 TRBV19 TGTGCCAGTAGTCCCAGGACACTTCCTGAAGCTTTCTTT CASSPRTLPEAFF
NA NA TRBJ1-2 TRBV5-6 TGTGCCAGCCACTGGACCGGGGGCGCTGGCTACACCTTC CASHWTGGAGYTF
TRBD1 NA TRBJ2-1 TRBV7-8 TGTGCCAGCAGCCCATACCGGGACAGGGATGATGAGCAGTTCTTC CASSPYRDRDDEQFF
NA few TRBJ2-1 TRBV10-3 TGTGCCATCAGCGCTAAGGCCTACAACGATGAGCAGTTCTTC CAISAKAYNDEQFF
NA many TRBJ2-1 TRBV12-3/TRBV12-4 TGTGCCAGCAGCCCTACAGGGGGGGCATACAATGAGCAGTTCTTC CASSPTGGAYNEQFF
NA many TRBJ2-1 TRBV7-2 TGTGCCAGCAGCTTAGGTTACAGTTCCTACAATGAGCAGTTCTTC CASSLGYSSYNEQFF
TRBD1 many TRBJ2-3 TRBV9 TGTGCCAGCAGCACCACCGGGCTGGGGACAGTTTTTGCTAGCACAGATACGCAGTATTTT CASSTTGLGTVFASTDTQYF
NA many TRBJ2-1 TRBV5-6 TGTGCCAGCAGCTTGTATCTTGAGCAGTTCTTC CASSLYLEQFF
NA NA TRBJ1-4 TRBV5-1 TGCGCCAGCAGCTTGGTGGGGATTGGTGAAAAACTGTTTTTT CASSLVGIGEKLFF
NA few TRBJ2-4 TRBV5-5 TGTGCCAGCAGCTTGGTTTATGAGAAGGGGGCCAAAAACATTCAGTACTTC CASSLVYEKGAKNIQYF
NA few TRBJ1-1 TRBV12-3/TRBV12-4 TGTGCCAGCAGCCCCCAGGGTCTTCACACTGAAGCTTTCTTT CASSPQGLHTEAFF
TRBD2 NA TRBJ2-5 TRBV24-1 TGTGCCACCAGTGATTCTAGCGGGTACCAAGAGACCCAGTACTTC CATSDSSGYQETQYF
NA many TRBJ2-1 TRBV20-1 TGCAGTGCTAGAGTTGACACCTACAATGAGCAGTTCTTC CSARVDTYNEQFF
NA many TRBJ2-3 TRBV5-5 TGTGCCAGCAGCCTGGGATTGAAAACAGATACGCAGTATTTT CASSLGLKTDTQYF
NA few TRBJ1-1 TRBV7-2 TGTGCCAGCAGCCCGGGACACTGGAACACTGAAGCTTTCTTT CASSPGHWNTEAFF
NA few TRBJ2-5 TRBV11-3 TGTGCCAGCAGCTACGGCAGGCAAGAGACCCAGTACTTC CASSYGRQETQYF
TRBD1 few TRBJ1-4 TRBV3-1 TGTGCCAGCAGCCAAGATCTGGCAGGGGGCGGAAAACTGTTTTTT CASSQDLAGGGKLFF
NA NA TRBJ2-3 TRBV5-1 TGCGCCAGCAACGACCCGGGCAGCCAAGATACGCAGTATTTT CASNDPGSQDTQYF
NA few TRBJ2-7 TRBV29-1 TGCAGCGTTGTGCACGGAGCCTACGAGCAGTACTTC CSVVHGAYEQYF
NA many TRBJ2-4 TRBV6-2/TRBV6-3 TGTGCCAGCAGTCTGGAGTTCAGCATTCAGTACTTC CASSLEFSIQYF
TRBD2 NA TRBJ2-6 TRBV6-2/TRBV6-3 TGTGCCAGCAGTTACAACGCGCGGGGGGCCCGCACGTCGGGGGCCAACGTCCTGACTTTC CASSYNARGARTSGANVLTF
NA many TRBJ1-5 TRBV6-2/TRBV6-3 TGTGCCAGCAGTCTCTATGTCTCGAATCAGCCCCAGCATTTT CASSLYVSNQPQHF
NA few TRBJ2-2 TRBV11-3 TGTGCCAGCAGCTTGCATAAAGCCACCGGGGAGCTGTTTTTT CASSLHKATGELFF
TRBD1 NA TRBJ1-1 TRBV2 TGTGCCAGCAGGGTGGGACAGGGGAGAGGCGACACTGAAGCTTTCTTT CASRVGQGRGDTEAFF
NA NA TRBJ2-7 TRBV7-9 TGTGCCAGCAGCTCCCTCCTTACTGGGGTCGAGCAGTACTTC CASSSLLTGVEQYF
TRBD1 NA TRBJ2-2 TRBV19 TGTGCCAGTAGTTTGACAGGGTGGTCCGGGGAGCTGTTTTTT CASSLTGWSGELFF
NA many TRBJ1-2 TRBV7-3 TGTGCCAGCAGCGTCGGGGGAGGCTATGGCTACACCTTC CASSVGGGYGYTF
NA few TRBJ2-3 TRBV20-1 TGCAGTGCTAGGGGCCTTTTTGTAAGAAGGGATACGCAGTATTTT CSARGLFVRRDTQYF
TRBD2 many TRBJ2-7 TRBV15 TGTGCCACCAGCAGACGGACTAGCGGTACCTACGAGCAGTACTTC CATSRRTSGTYEQYF
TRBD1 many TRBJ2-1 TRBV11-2 TGTGCCAGCAGCTCCCAGGAGATAAGGGACAGGGGACTTAATGAGCAGTTCTTC CASSSQEIRDRGLNEQFF
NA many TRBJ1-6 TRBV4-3 TGCGCCAGCAGCCAAGAAACGGCAGATAATTCACCCCTCCACTTT CASSQETADNSPLHF
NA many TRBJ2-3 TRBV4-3 TGCGCCAGCAGCCAACAGCCTAGCCCAGTCCCAGATACGCAGTATTTT CASSQQPSPVPDTQYF
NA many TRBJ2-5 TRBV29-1 TGCAGCGCCCGCGGAGGGTTGGAGACCCAGTACTTC CSARGGLETQYF
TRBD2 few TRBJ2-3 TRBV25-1 TGTGCCACTAGCGGAGCACCCATCACAGATACGCAGTATTTT CATSGAPITDTQYF
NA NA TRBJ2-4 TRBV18 TGTGCCAGCTCACCACCGAGCAGCCCAAAAAACATTCAGTACTTC CASSPPSSPKNIQYF
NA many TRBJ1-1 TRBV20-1 TGCAGTGCTAGACAGCCTCTAGGCACTGAAGCTTTCTTT CSARQPLGTEAFF
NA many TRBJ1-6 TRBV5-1 TGCGCCAGCAAGTCAATTCTCCGGGACAAAACCTCACCCCTCCACTTT CASKSILRDKTSPLHF
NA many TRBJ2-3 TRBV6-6 TGTGCCAGCAGCCTCCCGCTGGATACGCAGTATTTT CASSLPLDTQYF
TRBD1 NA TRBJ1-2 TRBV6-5 TGTGCCAGCAGTCGCGACAGGGGTCGCGGCTACACCTTC CASSRDRGRGYTF
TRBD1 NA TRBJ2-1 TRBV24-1 TGTGCCACCATGGATCGACAGGGGGTTTCCCCTAAGGCTGAGCAGTTCTTC CATMDRQGVSPKAEQFF
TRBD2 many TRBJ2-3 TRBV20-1 TGCAGTCCTACTAGCGGGGGCACAGATACGCAGTATTTT CSPTSGGTDTQYF